These 30 T cell receptor beta chains originate from one sample sequenced in a study of shared clonotypes between healthy human individuals. Repertoires were generated with immunoSEQ multiplex PCR, while TCRdb's copy carries only in-frame clones and drops some. This table has over 2 million clones, about 95% appearing once. Selected positively for CCR7 and CD45RO-negative, naive CD8 cells excluded terminally differentiated effector memory CD45RA+ cells. Material: naive CD8+ T cells sorted from blood. All receptors come from a man younger than 35 in good health.

For this clone: Other DNA sequences from this sample encode an identical CDR3 as well. The J gene is TRBJ2-2, the V gene TRBV29-1; no clear D gene. Germline CDR1 and CDR2: SQVTM and ANQGSEA. The ends were cut back, 4 bases at V and 6 bases at J, with 3 bases in the middle. The CDR3 contains 10 residues. CDR3 amino acids: CSVVAGELFF. As DNA, the CDR3 is TGCAGCGTTGTCGCCGGGGAGCTGTTTTTT.

In regard to this clone: This CDR3 is also generated by other DNA sequences in the sample. The CDR3 DNA reads as TGCGCCAGCAGTGAGGACGGGCCCTACGAGCAGTACTTC. Amino acid sequence: CASSEDGPYEQYF. The rearrangement links TRBV10-2 to TRBJ2-7, with D unclear. The CDR3 covers 13 residues. V lost 2 bases and J lost 2, with 7 bases in between. Germline loops: CDR1 WSHSY, CDR2 SAAADI.

The V gene is TRBV27, the J gene TRBJ2-7; D is unclear. With 5 bases removed from V and 1 base from J, the gap between germline ends came to 12 bases. The CDR3 totals 14 residues. Germline-derived CDR1 and CDR2 are MNHEY and SMNVEV (reference sequence). CDR3 loop: CASSTMAASYEQYF. Written as DNA, the CDR3 is TGTGCCAGCAGTACGATGGCAGCGTCCTACGAGCAGTACTTC.

This clone has just a few counts. CDR3 in amino acids: CASSSTGTGIETQYF. In DNA form, the CDR3 reads TGCGCCAGCAGCTCGACCGGGACAGGGATAGAGACCCAGTACTTC. V gene TRBV5-1 combines with J gene TRBJ2-5; 9 bases align to TRBD1. Germline CDR1 is SGHRS and CDR2 is YFSETQ. J was trimmed by 4 bases and V by 3 bases; bases with no gene match: 7. The CDR3 covers 15 residues.

The rearrangement links TRBV10-3 to TRBJ2-3; 13 bases align to TRBD2. This CDR3 spans 16 amino acids. V was pared by 4 bases and J by 4 bases, with 5 bases of the junction left unmatched. Germline lookup yields CDR1 ENHRY and CDR2 SYGVKD. The CDR3 protein is CAISGGLAGFPDTQYF. In nucleotides, the CDR3 is TGTGCCATCAGTGGGGGACTAGCGGGGTTCCCAGATACGCAGTATTTT.

This chain uses TRBV14 with TRBJ2-3; a weak D match, TRBD1 (5 bases). This CDR3 has 15 residues. Germline values: CDR1 SGHDN, CDR2 FVKESK. V lost 3 bases to trimming and J lost 8 bases, with 18 bases between them. CDR3 DNA sequence: TGTGCCAGCAGCCAGCACAAGGGGTTAGTGGGTACGCAGTATTTT. Protein sequence: CASSQHKGLVGTQYF.

V usage is TRBV27 and J usage is TRBJ1-6; a weak D match, TRBD1 (5 bases). Trimming shortened V by 7 bases and J by 6 bases, and 19 bases separated the two germline ends. Germline-derived CDR1 and CDR2 are MNHEY and SMNVEV (reference sequence). The CDR3 has 16 amino acids. Here the CDR3 DNA reads TGTGCCAGCAACCACGGCCCCGGGACGTTTAATTCACCCCTCCACTTT. This codes for CASNHGPGTFNSPLHF.

This clone was observed once. The chain employs TRBV2 and TRBJ1-5; D is ambiguous. Trimming cost V 0 bases and J 3 bases, with 12 bases left between them. The germline gives CDR1 SNHLY, CDR2 FYNNEI. This CDR3 spans 16 amino acids. CDR3: CASSEALPEHNQPQHF. The CDR3 bases are TGTGCCAGCAGTGAAGCGCTTCCGGAACACAATCAGCCCCAGCATTTT.

This rearrangement joins TRBV6-1 to TRBJ1-3; 10 bases agree with TRBD1. This CDR3 region has 16 residues. V dropped 4 bases and J dropped 6; count of bases not matched to a gene: 9. The germline gives CDR1 MNHNS, CDR2 SASEGT. In DNA form, the CDR3 reads TGTGCCAGCAGTGGACGGACAGGGGGTGCTGAAAACACCATATATTTT. Protein product: CASSGRTGGAENTIYF.

This chain links TRBV4-1 with TRBJ2-2; TRBD2 matches at 8 bases. The trim removed 3 bases at V and 7 bases at J, leaving 10 bases unmatched. Per the germline V gene, CDR1 is MGHRA and CDR2 is YSYEKL. CDR3 length: 16 amino acids. The CDR3 sequence: CASSQKLGLGGGELFF. CDR3 DNA sequence: TGCGCCAGCAGCCAGAAGTTGGGACTAGGCGGCGGGGAGCTGTTTTTT.

In this sample, this clone turned up once. V gene TRBV6-6 combines with J gene TRBJ2-7, with 8 nucleotides matching TRBD2. J lost 2 bases, V lost 0 bases, and 0 bases had no gene match. The CDR3 runs to 14 residues. Per the germline V gene, CDR1 is MNHNY and CDR2 is SVGAGI (reference sequence). CDR3 loop: CASSYSGLAYEQYF. The CDR3 DNA follows: TGTGCCAGCAGTTACTCGGGACTAGCCTACGAGCAGTACTTC.

This clone was seen only once. This chain uses TRBV19 with TRBJ2-4; tentatively, D is TRBD1 (5 bases). Germline CDR1 reads LNHDA; CDR2 reads SQIVND (reference sequence). The CDR3 spans 15 residues. V dropped 10 bases and J dropped 0 bases, with 16 bases sitting between them. The CDR3 DNA reads as TGTGCCACAACACAGGCGACTTTAGCCAAAAACATTCAGTACTTC. It translates to CATTQATLAKNIQYF. The full variable domain, with the rest looked up from reference TRBV19 and TRBJ2-4, is DGGITQSPKYLFRKEGQNVTLSCEQNLNHDAMYWYRQDPGQGLRLIYYSQIVNDFQKGDIAEGYSVSREKKESFPLTVTSAQKNPTAFYLCATTQATLAKNIQYFGAGTRLSVL.

The chain links TRBV5-1 to TRBJ1-1; D not certain. Between the trimmed V and J ends, which lost 0 bases and 6 bases, there was a span of 9 bases. CDR1 is SGHRS and CDR2 is YFSETQ in the germline V gene. The CDR3 consists of 13 residues. This CDR3 reads CASSLATESEAFF. The CDR3 DNA follows: TGCGCCAGCAGCTTGGCAACGGAGTCTGAAGCTTTCTTT. Variable domain in full (rest from reference TRBV5-1 and TRBJ1-1): KAGVTQTPRYLIKTRGQQVTLSCSPISGHRSVSWYQQTPGQGLQFLFEYFSETQRNKGNFPGRFSGRQFSNSRSEMNVSTLELGDSALYLCASSLATESEAFFGQGTRLTVV.

The chain couples TRBV2 to TRBJ2-6; perhaps TRBD2 as D (6 bases). The CDR3 sequence is 14 residues long. The germline CDR1 and CDR2 sequences are SNHLY and FYNNEI. V lost 9 bases to trimming and J lost 0 bases, with 9 bases between them. Written as DNA, the CDR3 is TGTGCCAGTAGGGGAGGCTCTGGGGCCAACGTCCTGACTTTC. Its translation: CASRGGSGANVLTF.

This chain links TRBV28 with TRBJ2-5; D not resolved. This CDR3 spans 15 amino acids. Germline V lookup: CDR1 MDHEN, CDR2 SYDVKM. V lost 5 bases to trimming and J lost 1 base, with 14 bases between them. CDR3 in amino acids: CASSAYGVVQETQYF. The CDR3 region has the DNA TGTGCCAGCAGTGCCTATGGGGTGGTCCAAGAGACCCAGTACTTC.

The genes are TRBV27 and TRBJ1-1, with a possible D match to TRBD1 (5 bases). The CDR3 loop spans 14 amino acids. The germline V gene has CDR1 MNHEY and CDR2 SMNVEV (reference sequence). V lost 6 bases and J lost 1, with 12 bases in between. CDR3 in DNA: TGTGCCAGCAGCTTCGCCGGGACGAACACTGAAGCTTTCTTT. This codes for CASSFAGTNTEAFF.

A note on this clone: Additional DNA sequences in this sample encode the identical CDR3. V gene TRBV5-6 combines with J gene TRBJ2-4; 7 nucleotides align to TRBD2. The trim removed 2 bases at V and 7 bases at J, leaving 0 bases unmatched. The V gene's germline CDR1 is SGHDT and CDR2 YYEEEE. CDR3 length: 12 residues. This chain's CDR3 is CASSFGGNIQYF. Here the CDR3 DNA reads TGTGCCAGCAGCTTCGGGGGGAACATTCAGTACTTC. Full variable domain (rest looked up from reference TRBV5-6 and TRBJ2-4): DAGVTQSPTHLIKTRGQQVTLRCSPKSGHDTVSWYQQALGQGPQFIFQYYEEEERQRGNFPDRFSGHQFPNYSSELNVNALLLGDSALYLCASSFGGNIQYFGAGTRLSVL.

The rearrangement uses TRBV11-2 and TRBJ2-2, with a tentative D call TRBD1 (5 bases). Trimming left V 5 bases short and J 8 bases short, with 24 bases between. Per germline, CDR1 SGHAT and CDR2 FQNNGV. This CDR3 contains 17 residues. The CDR3 nucleotides are TGTGCCAGCAGCCCGAAGCAGGGTCTAACTCAGAGGGGGGAGCTGTTTTTT. It translates to CASSPKQGLTQRGELFF.

The J gene is TRBJ2-7, the V gene TRBV11-2; D might be TRBD1 or TRBD2, each matching 5 bases. Per the germline V gene, CDR1 is SGHAT and CDR2 is FQNNGV. V gave up 3 bases and J gave up 0 bases, with 18 bases separating them. The CDR3 runs 17 residues. In DNA, the CDR3 is TGTGCCAGCAGCTTCCGCTCCGGGGCCTTAAACTCCTACGAGCAGTACTTC. Protein sequence: CASSFRSGALNSYEQYF.

This chain uses TRBV7-9 with TRBJ1-4, with D perhaps TRBD1 (5 bases). Germline CDR1 is SEHNR and CDR2 is FQNEAQ (reference sequence). The CDR3 sequence is 15 residues long. Between the trimmed V and J ends, which lost 2 bases and 8 bases, there was a span of 15 bases. The CDR3 coding sequence is TGTGCCAGCAGCTTACGTGGGGGGGAAGGCGAAAAACTGTTTTTT. It specifies CASSLRGGEGEKLFF.

The chain employs TRBV28 and TRBJ2-5; the D gene is possibly TRBD1 (5 bases). Trimming took off 6 bases at V and 2 bases at J, with 16 bases between the two ends. There are 15 residues in the CDR3. Germline V gene sequence: CDR1 MDHEN, CDR2 SYDVKM. The CDR3 DNA reads TGTGCCAGCAGCTCAAGACAGCGAACTCAAGAGACCCAGTACTTC. Its translation: CASSSRQRTQETQYF.

This clone was detected only once. The V gene is TRBV6-1, the J gene TRBJ2-2; 8 bases agree with TRBD1. V gave up 4 bases and J gave up 2 bases; unmatched junction bases: 6. This CDR3 comprises 16 residues. The germline gives CDR1 MNHNS, CDR2 SASEGT. CDR3 protein: CASSGPGQDNTGELFF. As DNA, the CDR3 is TGTGCCAGCAGTGGACCGGGACAGGACAACACCGGGGAGCTGTTTTTT.

The chain uses TRBV30 and TRBJ1-1; D uncertain. This CDR3 contains 13 residues. Trimming stripped 0 bases from V and 5 bases from J, with 10 bases between. Per the germline V gene, CDR1 is GTSNPN and CDR2 is SVGIG (reference sequence). The CDR3 DNA sequence: TGTGCCTGGAGTGTAGATGCTACGACTGAAGCTTTCTTT. This codes for CAWSVDATTEAFF.

The chain is built from TRBV7-9 and TRBJ1-1, with 10 bases that match TRBD1. Germline V gene sequence: CDR1 SEHNR, CDR2 FQNEAQ (reference sequence). CDR3 length: 15 amino acids. V lost 4 bases to trimming and J lost 4 bases; unmatched junction nucleotides: 6. In nucleotides, the CDR3 is TGTGCCAGCAGCTCAAGGGACAGGGGAGGCACTGAAGCTTTCTTT. Encoded protein: CASSSRDRGGTEAFF.

The chain has TRBV27 and TRBJ2-5, with D possibly matching TRBD2 (6 bases). The germline V and J ends were trimmed by 5 bases and 4 bases, with 17 bases remaining between them. Per the germline V gene, CDR1 is MNHEY and CDR2 is SMNVEV (reference sequence). The CDR3 runs to 15 residues. CDR3 region: CASSPSGGPGETQYF. CDR3 bases: TGTGCCAGCAGTCCATCCGGAGGGCCCGGAGAGACCCAGTACTTC.

This chain uses TRBV10-2 with TRBJ2-7; D uncertain. Trimming took off 2 bases at V and 5 bases at J, with 10 bases between the two ends. The CDR3 is 13 residues long. CDR1 and CDR2 (germline): WSHSY, SAAADI. This CDR3 is CASSEAGWHEQYF. DNA of the CDR3: TGCGCCAGCAGTGAGGCAGGTTGGCACGAGCAGTACTTC.

V and J are TRBV29-1 and TRBJ1-1; the D is unclear. The CDR3 contains 12 residues. Germline V gene lookup returns CDR1 SQVTM and CDR2 ANQGSEA. V lost 5 bases and J 5 bases, leaving 12 bases between the germline ends. CDR3: CSVCPVGTEAFF. The CDR3 DNA reads TGCAGCGTTTGTCCCGTAGGGACTGAAGCTTTCTTT.

Of note for this clone: In the same sample, other DNA sequences code for this CDR3. This sequence joins TRBV30 and TRBJ2-1; no definite D call. The germline V gene has CDR1 GTSNPN and CDR2 SVGIG (reference sequence). V dropped 3 bases and J dropped 0 bases, with 9 bases sitting between them. This CDR3 is 14 amino acids long. CDR3 nucleotides: TGTGCCTGGAGCTTAGCTGCCTCCTACAATGAGCAGTTCTTC. Its protein product is CAWSLAASYNEQFF.

The V and J genes are TRBV30 and TRBJ1-1; D is uncertain. This CDR3 contains 13 residues. Trimming removed 0 bases at V and 2 bases at J, with 7 bases between. Germline values: CDR1 GTSNPN, CDR2 SVGIG (reference sequence). DNA of the CDR3: TGTGCCTGGAGTGTCCCCGCTAACACTGAAGCTTTCTTT. This gives the protein CAWSVPANTEAFF.

On this clone itself: Other DNA variants within this sample encode the same CDR3. The V and J genes are TRBV27 and TRBJ2-3, with a tentative D call TRBD2 (5 bases). The germline V and J ends were trimmed by 6 bases and 5 bases, with 9 bases remaining between them. Germline V gene sequence: CDR1 MNHEY, CDR2 SMNVEV (reference sequence). The CDR3 consists of 12 residues. CDR3 in amino acids: CASSLSGDTQYF. CDR3 sequence (DNA): TGTGCCAGCAGCCTCAGCGGAGATACGCAGTATTTT.